This entry lists 12 T cell receptor beta chains sequenced from one sample in a study of tumor and adjacent non-tumor tissue in lung cancer. No cell sorting was done before RNA was extracted from the tissue. TCRbeta libraries were built with three rounds of nested PCR, modified from ARM-PCR. TCRdb reanalysed the multiplex PCR reads using MiXCR and keeps one entry per CDR3 protein. This table has about 81,000 distinct CDR3 sequences, roughly 72% appearing once. The sequencing input was lung tumor tissue. Source of these receptors: a woman aged 40-49 years with non-small cell lung cancer.

Regarding this clonotype: The CDR3 carries no conserved terminal phenylalanine or tryptophan, so it likely arises from a read error. The genes are TRBV11-3 and TRBJ2-2, with D uncertain. This CDR3 contains 13 residues. CDR1 is SGHNT and CDR2 is YENEEA in the germline V gene. V gave up 4 bases and J gave up 6 bases, with 9 bases separating them. CDR3 residues: CASSSRNPGELFS. In nucleotides, the CDR3 is TGTGCCAGCAGCTCACGGAATCCCGGGGAGCTGTTTTCT.

This clonotype occurred many times. This chain connects TRBV4-1 to TRBJ1-6; no firm D call. Between the trimmed V and J ends, which lost 4 bases and 5 bases, there was a span of 6 bases. The CDR3 runs to 13 residues. CDR1 MGHRA and CDR2 YSYEKL come from the germline V gene. CDR3 in amino acids: CASSRPDNSPLHF. The CDR3 DNA sequence: TGCGCCAGCAGCCGGCCAGATAATTCACCCCTCCACTTT.

This clonotype was seen a handful of times. At one boundary the junction diverges from the germline segment, which might be a read error. J is TRBJ2-7 and V is TRBV11-2; possible D gene TRBD1, 6 bases. The length of the CDR3 is 16 residues. The germline gives CDR1 SGHAT, CDR2 FQNNGV. The CDR3 reads CASSPLCGQGYYDQYF. The CDR3 coding sequence is TGTGCCAGCAGCCCCCTCTGTGGGCAGGGGTACTACGACCAGTATTTC.

About this clonotype itself: One end of the junction varies from germline; a read error may be responsible. This sequence joins TRBV5-6 and TRBJ2-4; 9 bases are shared with TRBD1. The CDR3 length is 13 residues. Per germline, CDR1 SGHDT and CDR2 YYEEEE. CDR3 sequence reads: CASNLGQGIIQYF. CDR3 nucleotides: TGTGCCAGCAACTTGGGACAGGGAATCATTCAGTACTTC.

Concerning this clonotype itself: A much larger clone differs from this one at a single base, so this may be a read error. V and J are TRBV10-2 and TRBJ2-3, with TRBD1 matching 8 bases. This CDR3 comprises 17 residues. V lost 3 bases, J lost 2 bases, and 10 bases stayed unmatched. Germline V gene lookup returns CDR1 WSHSY and CDR2 SAAADI. CDR3 protein: CASSDMAGQEPTDTQYF. CDR3 in DNA: TGCGCCAGCAGTGACATGGCGGGACAGGAGCCCACAGATACGCAGTATTTT.

About this clonotype itself: One junction end disagrees with the germline gene, perhaps due to a read error. The V gene is TRBV5-1, the J gene TRBJ2-1; no clear D. The CDR3 covers 15 residues. Germline V lookup: CDR1 SGHRS, CDR2 YFSETQ. CDR3 sequence: CACRSGSYSYNEQFF. The CDR3 DNA is TGCGCCTGCAGGTCCGGGTCTTACTCCTATAATGAGCAGTTCTTC.

Concerning this clonotype: The junction and the germline gene differ at one end; a read error may be behind it. CDR3 protein: CASSLGPLAECNEHFF. The CDR3 DNA follows: TGTGCCAGCAGCTTAGGGCCACTAGCGGAGTGCAATGAGCACTTCTTC. The chain has TRBV11-2 and TRBJ2-1; 8 bases agree with TRBD2. This CDR3 has 16 residues. The V gene's germline CDR1 is SGHAT and CDR2 FQNNGV.

In its sample, this clonotype was seen once. One end of the junction varies from germline; a read error may be responsible. The CDR3 reads CASSSRGDNGQFF. In nucleotides, the CDR3 is TGCGCCAGCAGCTCTAGGGGAGACAATGGGCAGTTCTTC. The V and J genes are TRBV5-1 and TRBJ2-1, with D perhaps matching TRBD1 or TRBD2 (5 bases each). Germline V lookup: CDR1 SGHRS, CDR2 YFSETQ. The CDR3 length is 13 residues.

This clonotype was counted a few times. A junction end diverges from the germline sequence, so it may reflect a read error. The chain couples TRBV12-3 or TRBV12-4 to TRBJ2-1; 7 nucleotides line up with TRBD2. There are 14 residues in the CDR3. DNA for the CDR3: TGTGTCAGCAGAGGTCCTAGCGGTTACAATGAGCAGTTCTTC. Translated: CVSRGPSGYNEQFF.

Remarks on this clonotype: Likely a read error: the CDR3 ends without its conserved phenylalanine or tryptophan. The chain joins TRBV28 to TRBJ2-1; D is unresolved. Germline CDR1 reads MDHEN; CDR2 reads SYDVKM. The CDR3 runs to 12 residues. CDR3 coding DNA: TGTACCAGCAGCCCCTACGTTCCTGAGCAGTTCCTC. Protein sequence: CTSSPYVPEQFL.

The CDR3 sequence is CASSERVRATLDTYMQYF. The CDR3 DNA reads TGTGCCAGCAGTGAACGGGTGAGGGCAACCCTCGACACATATATGCAGTATTTT. This sequence joins TRBV6-1 and TRBJ2-3, with D maybe TRBD2 (5 bases). The germline V gene has CDR1 MNHNS and CDR2 SASEGT. V was shortened by 2 bases and J by 11 bases, with 29 bases between the two germline ends. This CDR3 is 18 amino acids long.

This clonotype was recorded a few times. V gene TRBV20-1 combines with J gene TRBJ2-1; D uncertain. CDR1 is DFQATT, CDR2 SNEGSKA, per germline (reference sequence). The CDR3 is 11 amino acids. V shed 6 bases and J shed 11 bases, with 14 bases lying between them. The CDR3 DNA reads TGCAGTGCCGCGCCTGCGTGCCAGCAGTTCTTC. It encodes CSAAPACQQFF.